The clone carrying this T cell receptor beta chain was recorded a few times. Its antigen is unknown. The ends lost 2 bases at V and 5 bases at J; junction bases unmatched: 2. Per the germline V gene, CDR1 is SEHNR and CDR2 is FQNEAQ (reference sequence). The CDR3 consists of 13 residues. The sample is drawn from a study of T-cell memory formation after mild COVID-19. Study at large: Largely donor-specific TCR clusters were found. Notes on the study in general: Whereas later expanders leaned CD4+, clones contracting day 15 to 85 showed a balanced CD4/CD8 makeup. Confirmation was lacking for SARS-CoV-2 specificity of second-wave clones that peaked on day 37.

TCRdb used MiXCR to reprocess the 5' RACE reads, holding one entry per CDR3 protein. The sample holds approximately 500,000 distinct CDR3 sequences, 20% to 30% seen once. J is TRBJ1-2 and V is TRBV7-9; 7 bases align to TRBD1. The TCR comes from an adult woman who had mild COVID-19 (a few samples of this study predate the infection). Cell type and time point are not known. The source material was PBMCs or a T cell subset sorted from them (not recorded which). The CDR3 reads CASSLRTGYGYTF. As DNA, the CDR3 is TGTGCCAGCAGCTTACGGACAGGATATGGCTACACCTTC.